This T cell receptor beta chain was identified in a study of naive and memory T cell subsets. Germline-derived CDR1 and CDR2 are LNHDA and SQIVND (reference sequence). The CDR3 consists of 15 residues. The library had UMIs added by 3' ligation of an oligonucleotide to TCR cDNA. This clonotype was found a few times. An end of the junction does not agree with germline; a read error may underlie this. The SP2 primer and nested alpha and beta constant region primers amplified ligated cDNA in four rounds. In TCRdb, the 5' RACE reads were re-called with MiXCR into one record per CDR3 protein. The sample yields over 45,000 distinct CDR3 sequences, 7.6% seen once.

The V gene is TRBV19, the J gene TRBJ1-2; TRBD1 might be the D (5 bases). This receptor was taken from a female donor in good health. CDR3 amino acids: CASERRDPTNYGDTF. The DNA for the CDR3 is TGTGCCAGTGAGCGCCGGGACCCAACTAACTATGGCGACACCTTC.